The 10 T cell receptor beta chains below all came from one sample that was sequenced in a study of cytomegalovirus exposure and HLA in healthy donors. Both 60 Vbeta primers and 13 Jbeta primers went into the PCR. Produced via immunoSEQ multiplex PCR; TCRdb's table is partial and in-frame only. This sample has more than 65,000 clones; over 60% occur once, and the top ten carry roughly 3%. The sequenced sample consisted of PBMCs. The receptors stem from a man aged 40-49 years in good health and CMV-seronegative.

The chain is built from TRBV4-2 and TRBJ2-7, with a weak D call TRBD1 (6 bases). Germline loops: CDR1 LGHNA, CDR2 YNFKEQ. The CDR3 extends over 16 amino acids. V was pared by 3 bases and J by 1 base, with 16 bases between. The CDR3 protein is CASSHASGAISYEQYF. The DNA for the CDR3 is TGTGCCAGCAGCCACGCCTCAGGGGCCATTTCCTACGAGCAGTACTTC.

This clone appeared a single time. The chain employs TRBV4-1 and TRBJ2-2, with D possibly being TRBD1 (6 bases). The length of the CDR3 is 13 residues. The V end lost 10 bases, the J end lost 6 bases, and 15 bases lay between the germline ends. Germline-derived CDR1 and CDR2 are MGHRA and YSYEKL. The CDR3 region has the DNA TGCGCCACCTCAGGGGCGGACGCCGGGGAGCTGTTTTTT. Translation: CATSGADAGELFF.

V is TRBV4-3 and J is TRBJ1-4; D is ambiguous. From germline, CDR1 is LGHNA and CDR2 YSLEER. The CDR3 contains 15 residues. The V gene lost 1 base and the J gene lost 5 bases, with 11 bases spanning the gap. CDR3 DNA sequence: TGCGCCAGCAGCCAAGTCCGCGGGTGGAATGAAAAACTGTTTTTT. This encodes CASSQVRGWNEKLFF.

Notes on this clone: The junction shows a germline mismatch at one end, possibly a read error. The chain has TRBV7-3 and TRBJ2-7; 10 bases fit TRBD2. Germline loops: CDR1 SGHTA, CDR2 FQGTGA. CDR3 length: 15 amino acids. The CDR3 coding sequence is TGTGCCAGCGGCTTAGAACTAGCGGGGTCCTACGAGCAGTACTTC. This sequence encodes CASGLELAGSYEQYF.

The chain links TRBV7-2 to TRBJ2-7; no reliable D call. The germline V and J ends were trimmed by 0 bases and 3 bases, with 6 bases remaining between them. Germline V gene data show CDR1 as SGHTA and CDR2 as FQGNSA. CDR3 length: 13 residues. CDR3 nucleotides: TGTGCCAGCAGCTTAGCTATCCTCTACGAGCAGTACTTC. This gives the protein CASSLAILYEQYF.

The CDR3 DNA reads as TGCGCCAGCAGCTCCTTTACAGGGCCACCCACTAACTATGGCTACACCTTC. Translating gives CASSSFTGPPTNYGYTF. The J gene is TRBJ1-2, the V gene TRBV5-1, with D possibly matching TRBD1 (6 bases). The CDR3 extends over 17 amino acids. Trimming removed 3 bases at V and 0 bases at J, with 18 bases between. CDR1 is SGHRS and CDR2 is YFSETQ in the germline V gene.

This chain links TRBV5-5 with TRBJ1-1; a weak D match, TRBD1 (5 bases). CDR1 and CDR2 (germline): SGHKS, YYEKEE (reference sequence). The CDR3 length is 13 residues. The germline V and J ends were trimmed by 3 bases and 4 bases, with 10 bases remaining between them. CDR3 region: CASSWGEGTEAFF. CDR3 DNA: TGTGCCAGCAGCTGGGGGGAGGGCACTGAAGCTTTCTTT. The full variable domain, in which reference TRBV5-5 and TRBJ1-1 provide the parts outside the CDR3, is DAGVTQSPTHLIKTRGQQVTLRCSPISGHKSVSWYQQVLGQGPQFIFQYYEKEERGRGNFPDRFSARQFPNYSSELNVNALLLGDSALYLCASSWGEGTEAFFGQGTRLTVV.

This CDR3 reads CASSLEGQLSYEQYF. The CDR3 region has the DNA TGTGCCAGCAGCTTGGAGGGACAGTTATCCTACGAGCAGTACTTC. This rearrangement joins TRBV5-4 to TRBJ2-5; 7 bases fit TRBD1. The J call is in doubt because the DNA end fits TRBJ2-7 better. The CDR3 loop spans 15 amino acids. Germline V CDR1 and CDR2: SGHNT, YYREEE (reference sequence).

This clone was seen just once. The CDR3 DNA reads TGTGCCAGCAGCTTAGGGAGCGGGACTGAAGCTTTCTTT. Translating it yields CASSLGSGTEAFF. The chain combines TRBV7-6 with TRBJ1-1; D is unclear. The CDR3 extends over 13 amino acids. Per germline, CDR1 SGHVS and CDR2 FNYEAQ. V lost 1 base, J lost 5 bases, and 8 bases lay in between.

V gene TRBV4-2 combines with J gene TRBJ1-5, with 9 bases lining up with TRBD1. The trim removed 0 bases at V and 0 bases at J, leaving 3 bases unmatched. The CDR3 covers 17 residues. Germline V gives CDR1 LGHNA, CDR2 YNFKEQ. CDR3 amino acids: CASSQEGQGHSNQPQHF. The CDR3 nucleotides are TGTGCCAGCAGCCAAGAGGGACAGGGCCATAGCAATCAGCCCCAGCATTTT.